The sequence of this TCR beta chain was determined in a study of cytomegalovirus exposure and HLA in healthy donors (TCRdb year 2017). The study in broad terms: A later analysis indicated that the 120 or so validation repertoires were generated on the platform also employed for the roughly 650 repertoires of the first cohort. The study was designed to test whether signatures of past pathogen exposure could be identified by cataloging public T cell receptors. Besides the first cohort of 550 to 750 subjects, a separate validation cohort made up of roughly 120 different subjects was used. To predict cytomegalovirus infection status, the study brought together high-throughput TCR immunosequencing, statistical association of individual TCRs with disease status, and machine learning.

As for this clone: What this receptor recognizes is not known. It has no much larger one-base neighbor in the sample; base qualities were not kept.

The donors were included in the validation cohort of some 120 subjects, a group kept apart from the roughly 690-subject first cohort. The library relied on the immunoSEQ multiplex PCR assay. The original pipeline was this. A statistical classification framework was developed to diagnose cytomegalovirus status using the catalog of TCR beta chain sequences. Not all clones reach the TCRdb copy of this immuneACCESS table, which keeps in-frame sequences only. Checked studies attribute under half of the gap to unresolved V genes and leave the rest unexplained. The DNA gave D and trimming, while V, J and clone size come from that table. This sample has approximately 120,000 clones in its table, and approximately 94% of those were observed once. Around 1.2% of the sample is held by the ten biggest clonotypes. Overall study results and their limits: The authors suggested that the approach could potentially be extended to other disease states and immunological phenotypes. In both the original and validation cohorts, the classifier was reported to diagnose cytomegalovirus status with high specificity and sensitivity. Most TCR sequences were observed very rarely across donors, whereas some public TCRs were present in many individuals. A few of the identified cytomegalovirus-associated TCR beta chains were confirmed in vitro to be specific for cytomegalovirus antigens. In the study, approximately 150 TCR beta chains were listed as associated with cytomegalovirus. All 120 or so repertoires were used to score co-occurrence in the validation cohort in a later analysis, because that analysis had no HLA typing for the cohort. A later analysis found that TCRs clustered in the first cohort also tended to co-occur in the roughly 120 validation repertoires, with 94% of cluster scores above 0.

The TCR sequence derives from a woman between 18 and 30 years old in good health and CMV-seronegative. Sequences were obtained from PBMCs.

The DNA is TGTGCCAGCTCACCATCAGGGACTCCATCCTACGAGCAGTACTTC. Its translation reads: CASSPSGTPSYEQYF. The receptor chain draws on TRBV18 and TRBJ2-7, and TRBD2 may be the D gene, going by 6 matching bases. From a lookup of the germline V gene, CDR1 and CDR2 are KGHSH and LQKENI. Between the V and J ends, shortened by 2 bases and 1 base respectively, the junction contains 12 bases. The CDR3, from cysteine to phenylalanine, totals 15 residues. The read is trimmed to its CDR3 DNA, 45 bases read in frame from base 1.